This TCR beta chain was sequenced during a study of tumor-infiltrating lymphocytes in primary liver carcinoma. In germline, CDR1 is SGHTA, CDR2 FQGTGA. The CDR3 extends over 13 amino acids. J lost 7 bases, V lost 5 bases, and 3 bases had no gene match. With roughly 0.5 ug total RNA as template and a constant-region primer, TCR beta cDNA was made. Employing slightly modified ARM-PCR, three nested multiplex PCR rounds were run, and these gave rise to the TCR beta libraries. TRBV1-TRBV30 forward primers paired with a C-beta reverse primer drove the first two PCR rounds, ten to eleven cycles each. TCRdb re-derived calls from the multiplex PCR reads in MiXCR, one entry per CDR3 protein. The profile covers approximately 300,000 distinct CDR3 sequences, with 65% appearing a single time and roughly 9% taken by the ten largest. For blood RNA, unsorted whole blood served as the source, and germline DNA was extracted too.

The chain employs TRBV7-3 and TRBJ1-5, with 9 positions matching TRBD1. The receptor was isolated from a man in his forties with primary liver carcinoma and hepatitis B virus infection. Sequencing was performed on peripheral blood. Here the CDR3 reads CASSMDRGQPQHF. The DNA for the CDR3 is TGTGCCAGCAGCATGGACAGGGGACAGCCCCAGCATTTT.